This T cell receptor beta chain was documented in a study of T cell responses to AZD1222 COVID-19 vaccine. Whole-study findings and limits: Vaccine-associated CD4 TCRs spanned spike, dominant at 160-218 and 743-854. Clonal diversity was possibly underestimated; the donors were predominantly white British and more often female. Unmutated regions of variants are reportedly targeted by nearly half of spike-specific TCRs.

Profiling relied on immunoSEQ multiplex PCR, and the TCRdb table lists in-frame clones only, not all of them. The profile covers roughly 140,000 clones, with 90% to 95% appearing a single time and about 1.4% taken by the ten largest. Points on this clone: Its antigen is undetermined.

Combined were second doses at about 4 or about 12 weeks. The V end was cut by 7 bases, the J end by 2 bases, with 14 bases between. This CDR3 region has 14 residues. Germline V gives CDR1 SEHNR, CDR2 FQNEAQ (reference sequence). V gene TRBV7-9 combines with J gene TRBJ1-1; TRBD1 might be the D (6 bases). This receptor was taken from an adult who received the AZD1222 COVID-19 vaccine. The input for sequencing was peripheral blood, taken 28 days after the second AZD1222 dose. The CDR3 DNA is TGTGCCAGCATCCTTCAGGGGCGAAACACTGAAGCTTTCTTT. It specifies CASILQGRNTEAFF.